This is a list of T cell receptor beta chains from one sample in a study of control samples from healthy donors and cancer patients. The table came from immunoSEQ multiplex PCR; TCRdb's copy has only in-frame clones and leaves some out. Found here are more than 110,000 clones, about nine tenths of them singletons; the top ten hold 11%. Sequences were obtained from blood. All receptors derive from a man between 25 and 39 years old in good health. CDR3s include the opening cysteine and the closing phenylalanine or tryptophan. D genes are given only for firm matches. A row's size may be missing; if present it is once, few, many or a size class.

CDR3 DNA	CDR3 protein	clone size	J gene	V gene	D gene
TGTGCCAGCTCACCACCGGGCCTCGGGCCCCCCGAGCAGTACTTC	CASSPPGLGPPEQYF	once	TRBJ2-7	TRBV18	-
TGTGCCAGCAGCTTGGGGGAGGGGCCCCAGCATTTT	CASSLGEGPQHF	-	TRBJ1-5	TRBV5-4	-
TGTGCCAGCAGCCCCGCCGGCACCCATGAGCAGTTCTTC	CASSPAGTHEQFF	-	TRBJ2-1	TRBV14	-
TGTGCCAGCAGCCCGACCCCTTCACGCTACGAGCAGTACTTC	CASSPTPSRYEQYF	-	TRBJ2-7	TRBV9	-
TGTGCCAGCAGCTTACTTTCGGAGTCAACTAATGAAAAACTGTTTTTT	CASSLLSESTNEKLFF	-	TRBJ1-4	TRBV11-3	-
TGCGCCAGCAGCTTTACTCCCGCGGGCACCGGGGAGCTGTTTTTT	CASSFTPAGTGELFF	-	TRBJ2-2	TRBV5-1	-
TGTGCCAGCAGCGTAGGGACAGCCCTCACTGAAGCTTTCTTT	CASSVGTALTEAFF	-	TRBJ1-1	TRBV7-2	TRBD1
TGTGCCAGCACTCCTACGTCCGGGGCCAACGTCCTGACTTTC	CASTPTSGANVLTF	-	TRBJ2-6	TRBV2	-
TGTGCCAGCAGACTCGACACCCTTCGCAACTATGGCTACACCTTC	CASRLDTLRNYGYTF	-	TRBJ1-2	TRBV28	-
TGTGCCAGCAGCTTAGGTGCTAGCGGCTACAATGAGCAGTTCTTC	CASSLGASGYNEQFF	-	TRBJ2-1	TRBV11-3	TRBD2
TGTGCCAGCGCACATCCGGGGGTTAATGAAAAACTGTTTTTT	CASAHPGVNEKLFF	-	TRBJ1-4	TRBV7-2	-
TGTGCCAGCAGCTTAAAGCGGGAGGCCTACGAGCAGTACTTC	CASSLKREAYEQYF	few	TRBJ2-7	TRBV7-2	TRBD2
TGTGCCAGTAGACGGGAATATAGCAATCAGCCCCAGCATTTT	CASRREYSNQPQHF	many	TRBJ1-5	TRBV6-5	-
TGCGCCAGCAGCCAAGAAGTTTACAGAGCCAAAAACATTCAGTACTTC	CASSQEVYRAKNIQYF	-	TRBJ2-4	TRBV4-1	-
TGTGCCAGCTCACAGACCGGACAAGGCGGACCGAACACTGAAGCTTTCTTT	CASSQTGQGGPNTEAFF	-	TRBJ1-1	TRBV18	-
TGTGCCAGCACTGTTTACGTTAGGACGGCCCATGGCTACACCTTC	CASTVYVRTAHGYTF	-	TRBJ1-2	TRBV5-6	-
TGTGCCATCAGTAGGAAGGAGGGCTATGGCTACACCTTC	CAISRKEGYGYTF	-	TRBJ1-2	TRBV10-3	-
TGTGCCAGCACCGACAGGGACACTGAAGCTTTCTTT	CASTDRDTEAFF	-	TRBJ1-1	TRBV12-3/TRBV12-4	TRBD1
TGTGCCAGCAGCCCCTTGTGGAGCTCCTATAATTCACCCCTCCACTTT	CASSPLWSSYNSPLHF	-	TRBJ1-6	TRBV28	-
TGTGCCAGCAGCCCTAGCGGGAGGGCCATAGATACGCAGTATTTT	CASSPSGRAIDTQYF	-	TRBJ2-3	TRBV13	TRBD2
TGTGCCAGCAGTGAAGTTGCGGGAGGTAGCACAGATACGCAGTATTTT	CASSEVAGGSTDTQYF	-	TRBJ2-3	TRBV6-1	TRBD2
TGTGCCAGCAGCTTTGAGCAGTATGGCTACACCTTC	CASSFEQYGYTF	-	TRBJ1-2	TRBV7-8	-
TGTGCCAGCTCACCGAGGCCCGTGGGAATCGCCTACAATGAGCAGTTCTTC	CASSPRPVGIAYNEQFF	-	TRBJ2-1	TRBV18	-
TGTGCCAGCAGTTCCAGTTCCAGGGGGCGCGGCACTGAAGCTTTCTTT	CASSSSSRGRGTEAFF	-	TRBJ1-1	TRBV28	TRBD1
TGTGCCAGCAGTGAAGTTCAGGAGTATGGCTACACCTTC	CASSEVQEYGYTF	-	TRBJ1-2	TRBV2	-